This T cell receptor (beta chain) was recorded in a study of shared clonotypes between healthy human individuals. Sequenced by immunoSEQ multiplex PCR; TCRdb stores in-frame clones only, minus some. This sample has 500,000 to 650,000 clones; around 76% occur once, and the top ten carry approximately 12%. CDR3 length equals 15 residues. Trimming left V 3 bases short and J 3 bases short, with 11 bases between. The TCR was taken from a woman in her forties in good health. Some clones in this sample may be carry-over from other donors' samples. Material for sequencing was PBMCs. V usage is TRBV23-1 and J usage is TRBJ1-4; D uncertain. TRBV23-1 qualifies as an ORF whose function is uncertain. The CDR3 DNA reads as TGCGCCAGCAGTCAGGGAGCCTTAGCTAATGAAAAACTGTTTTTT. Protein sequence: CASSQGALANEKLFF.